What follows are 15 T cell receptor beta chains derived from one specimen sequenced in a study of blood T cell repertoires in COVID-19. Data came from immunoSEQ multiplex PCR; TCRdb stores just in-frame clones and leaves some out. This sample has about 200,000 clones; roughly nine tenths occur once, and the top ten carry almost 4%. The sample consisted of PBMCs or T cells enriched from blood (not recorded which). Receptor source: a woman in her 30s with acute COVID-19.

The gene calls are TRBV13 and TRBJ1-1; 9 nucleotides match TRBD1. After removal of 2 bases from V and 5 bases from J, the junction contained 6 bases not matched to a gene. The CDR3 consists of 15 residues. CDR1 PRHDT and CDR2 FYEKMQ come from the germline V gene (reference sequence). The CDR3 DNA reads TGTGCCAGCAGCTTAAGGGGGGGGACAGGGACTGAAGCTTTCTTT. Translated: CASSLRGGTGTEAFF.

The chain employs TRBV19 and TRBJ1-5; 8 bases fit TRBD1. V was pared by 3 bases and J by 4 bases, with 5 bases of the junction left unmatched. Germline V gene data show CDR1 as LNHDA and CDR2 as SQIVND (reference sequence). The CDR3 extends over 15 amino acids. The CDR3 region has the DNA TGTGCCAGTAGTATGAACAGGGGGGCGAATCAGCCCCAGCATTTT. It yields the protein CASSMNRGANQPQHF. The full variable domain, with the rest looked up from reference TRBV19 and TRBJ1-5, is DGGITQSPKYLFRKEGQNVTLSCEQNLNHDAMYWYRQDPGQGLRLIYYSQIVNDFQKGDIAEGYSVSREKKESFPLTVTSAQKNPTAFYLCASSMNRGANQPQHFGDGTRLSIL.

This sequence joins TRBV7-9 and TRBJ2-5, with a weak D call TRBD1 (5 bases). CDR1 is SEHNR and CDR2 is FQNEAQ in the germline V gene (reference sequence). The length of the CDR3 is 15 residues. Deletions cut 3 bases from V and 2 bases from J, with 13 bases between. In DNA form, the CDR3 reads TGTGCCAGCAGCTTGCGGCAGGGCCCGCAAGAGACCCAGTACTTC. The encoded protein is CASSLRQGPQETQYF.

The J gene is TRBJ1-1, the V gene TRBV2, with 9 bases lining up with TRBD1. Germline V gene data show CDR1 as SNHLY and CDR2 as FYNNEI. Trimming took 5 bases from V and 4 from J; bases not matched to a gene: 5. This CDR3 has 14 residues. The CDR3 here is CASSLDRGGTEAFF. CDR3 nucleotides: TGTGCCAGCAGTTTGGACAGGGGTGGCACTGAAGCTTTCTTT. The variable domain in full, completed from reference TRBV2 and TRBJ1-1, reads EPEVTQTPSHQVTQMGQEVILRCVPISNHLYFYWYRQILGQKVEFLVSFYNNEISEKSEIFDDQFSVERPDGSNFTLKIRSTKLEDSAMYFCASSLDRGGTEAFFGQGTRLTVV.

The rearrangement joins TRBV7-3 to TRBJ1-1, with a possible D match to TRBD1 (6 bases). The germline CDR1 and CDR2 sequences are SGHTA and FQGTGA. The germline V and J ends were trimmed by 4 bases and 4 bases, with 10 bases remaining between them. This CDR3 comprises 13 residues. CDR3: CASSSRGGTEAFF. The CDR3 DNA is TGTGCCAGCAGCTCTAGAGGGGGCACTGAAGCTTTCTTT.

The chain uses TRBV29-1 and TRBJ1-1; the D gene is possibly TRBD1 (5 bases). Germline CDR1 and CDR2: SQVTM and ANQGSEA. Between the trimmed V and J ends, which lost 4 bases and 3 bases, there was a span of 12 bases. The CDR3 runs to 13 residues. The CDR3, as DNA: TGCAGCGTTGTGGGTCAGGGCTACACTGAAGCTTTCTTT. Translating gives CSVVGQGYTEAFF.

The V gene is TRBV19, the J gene TRBJ1-4; TRBD1 aligns across 7 bases. Germline assignment: CDR1 LNHDA and CDR2 SQIVND (reference sequence). The ends lost 7 bases at V and 5 bases at J; junction bases unmatched: 10. This CDR3 region has 15 residues. The CDR3 sequence is CASKTWDRQNEKLFF. CDR3 DNA sequence: TGTGCCAGTAAAACCTGGGACAGACAGAATGAAAAACTGTTTTTT.

This rearrangement joins TRBV5-4 to TRBJ1-1; 7 bases align to TRBD1. CDR3 length: 16 amino acids. In germline, CDR1 is SGHNT, CDR2 YYREEE (reference sequence). The trim removed 1 base at V and 2 bases at J, leaving 8 bases unmatched. CDR3 sequence reads: CASSLPRDRANTEAFF. CDR3 DNA sequence: TGTGCCAGCAGCTTGCCCCGGGACAGAGCTAACACTGAAGCTTTCTTT.

This clone occurred a few times. The CDR3, as DNA: TGTGCCAGCAGTTACAAGACGACAGGGTGGGAAGAGACCCAGTACTTC. Amino acids: CASSYKTTGWEETQYF. This chain connects TRBV6-5 to TRBJ2-5, with TRBD1 identical over 7 bases. The germline gives CDR1 MNHEY, CDR2 SVGAGI. The CDR3 sequence is 16 residues long. Losses at the gene ends were 2 bases for V and 3 bases for J; bases not matched to a gene: 9.

This chain joins TRBV2 and TRBJ1-6; TRBD1 agrees at 7 bases. The V gene's germline CDR1 is SNHLY and CDR2 FYNNEI. The CDR3 consists of 18 residues. V gave up 7 bases and J gave up 4 bases; unmatched junction bases: 16. CDR3 sequence: CASMDPSATGQYNSPLHF. In nucleotides, the CDR3 is TGTGCCAGCATGGATCCGTCTGCTACGGGACAGTATAATTCACCCCTCCACTTT.

This chain links TRBV9 with TRBJ2-3; D is possibly TRBD2 (6 bases). V lost 3 bases, J lost 2 bases, and 16 bases lay in between. Germline V gene lookup returns CDR1 SGDLS and CDR2 YYNGEE. The CDR3 consists of 16 residues. CDR3 sequence (DNA): TGTGCCAGCAGCGGAACGAGGGTGCGGGACACAGATACGCAGTATTTT. It translates to CASSGTRVRDTDTQYF.

The rearrangement links TRBV14 to TRBJ1-1; possible D gene TRBD1, 5 bases. The CDR3 spans 14 residues. Germline V gene lookup returns CDR1 SGHDN and CDR2 FVKESK. V gave up 7 bases and J gave up 0 bases, with 12 bases separating them. The CDR3 is CASNTDSMNTEAFF. The CDR3 region has the DNA TGTGCCAGCAACACCGACAGCATGAACACTGAAGCTTTCTTT.

The rearrangement links TRBV4-2 to TRBJ1-4; no definite D call. The CDR3 sequence is 14 residues long. Germline CDR1 and CDR2: LGHNA and YNFKEQ. Trimming took off 1 base at V and 3 bases at J, with 6 bases between the two ends. DNA of the CDR3: TGTGCCAGCAGCCAAGTACAGTCTAATGAAAAACTGTTTTTT. It codes for CASSQVQSNEKLFF.

This clone is a singleton in its sample. The chain links TRBV5-4 to TRBJ1-2, with 7 bases matching TRBD1. CDR3 length: 15 residues. CDR1 is SGHNT, CDR2 YYREEE, per germline (reference sequence). Trimming cost V 3 bases and J 7 bases; bases outside gene matches: 12. The CDR3 DNA sequence: TGTGCCAGCAGCTCAGACAGGGCTCTCTCAGGTGGCTACACCTTC. The encoded protein is CASSSDRALSGGYTF.

This clone has more than one count but fewer than ten. The V gene is TRBV25-1, the J gene TRBJ2-1, with 11 bases fitting TRBD1. The CDR3 is 16 amino acids. In germline, CDR1 is MGHDK, CDR2 SYGVNS. V lost 6 bases and J lost 4; bases outside the gene matches: 8. CDR3 loop: CASSLDRGRGYNEQFF. DNA of the CDR3: TGTGCCAGCAGCCTGGACAGGGGGCGGGGATACAATGAGCAGTTCTTC.